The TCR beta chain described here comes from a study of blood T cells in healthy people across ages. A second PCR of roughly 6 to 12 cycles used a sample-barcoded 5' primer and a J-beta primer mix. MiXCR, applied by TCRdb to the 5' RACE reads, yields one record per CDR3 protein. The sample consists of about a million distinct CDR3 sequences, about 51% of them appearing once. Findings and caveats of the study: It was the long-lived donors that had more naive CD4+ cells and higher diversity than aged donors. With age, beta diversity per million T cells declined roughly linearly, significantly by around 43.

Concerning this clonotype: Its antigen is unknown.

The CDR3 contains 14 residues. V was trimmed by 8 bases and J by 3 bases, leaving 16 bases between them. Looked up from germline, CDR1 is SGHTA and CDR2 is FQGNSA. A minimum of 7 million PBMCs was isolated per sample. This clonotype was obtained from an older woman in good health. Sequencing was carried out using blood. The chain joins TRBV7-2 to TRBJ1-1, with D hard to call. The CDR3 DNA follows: TGTGCCAGCTCTCGGGGTCACCTAGACACTGAAGCTTTCTTT. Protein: CASSRGHLDTEAFF.